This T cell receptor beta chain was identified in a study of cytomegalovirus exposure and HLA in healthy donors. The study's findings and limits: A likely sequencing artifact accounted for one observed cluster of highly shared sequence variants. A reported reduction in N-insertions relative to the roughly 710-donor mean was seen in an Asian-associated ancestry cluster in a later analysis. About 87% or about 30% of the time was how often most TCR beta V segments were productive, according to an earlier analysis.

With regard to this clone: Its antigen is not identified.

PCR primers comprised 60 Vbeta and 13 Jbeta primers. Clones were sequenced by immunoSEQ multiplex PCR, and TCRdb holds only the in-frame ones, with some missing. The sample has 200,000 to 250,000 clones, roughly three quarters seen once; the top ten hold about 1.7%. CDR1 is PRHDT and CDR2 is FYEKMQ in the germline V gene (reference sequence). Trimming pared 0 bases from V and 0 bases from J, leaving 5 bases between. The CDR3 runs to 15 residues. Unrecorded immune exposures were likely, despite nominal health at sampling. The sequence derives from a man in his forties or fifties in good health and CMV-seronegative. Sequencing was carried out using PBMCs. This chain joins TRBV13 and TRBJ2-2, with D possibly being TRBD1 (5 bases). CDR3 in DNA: TGTGCCAGCAGCTTAGGGACAGCGAACACCGGGGAGCTGTTTTTT. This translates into CASSLGTANTGELFF.